One sample yielded the 9 T cell receptor beta chains listed below, sequenced in a study of shared clonotypes between healthy human individuals. Some clones are missing from TCRdb's copy, which holds only in-frame ones; the method was immunoSEQ multiplex PCR. Here the sample spans roughly 2.5 million clones, more than 80% being singletons. Sequenced material: naive CD4+ T cells sorted from blood. The subset is: CD45RA+ positively selected. The receptors were gathered from a man aged 18 to 29 in good health.

V gene TRBV6-6 combines with J gene TRBJ2-7; TRBD2 aligns across 9 bases. This CDR3 spans 15 amino acids. V gave up 5 bases and J gave up 2 bases; unmatched junction bases: 7. Germline CDR1 reads MNHNY; CDR2 reads SVGAGI (reference sequence). CDR3 DNA sequence: TGTGCCAGCAGTCAAGCTAGCGGGGCTGCCTACGAGCAGTACTTC. Its translation: CASSQASGAAYEQYF.

This chain joins TRBV10-3 and TRBJ2-7; perhaps TRBD2 as D (6 bases). V dropped 2 bases and J dropped 7 bases, with 18 bases sitting between them. The CDR3 spans 15 residues. Per the germline V gene, CDR1 is ENHRY and CDR2 is SYGVKD. In DNA form, the CDR3 reads TGTGCCATCAGTGAGGTCTCTAGAGATGCGGGGGAGCAGTACTTC. Translating gives CAISEVSRDAGEQYF.

The CDR3 is CAWSVLRETTSSSGANVLTF. CDR3 DNA sequence: TGTGCCTGGAGTGTTTTGAGGGAAACAACGTCGAGCTCTGGGGCCAACGTCCTGACTTTC. This chain connects TRBV30 to TRBJ2-6; D might be TRBD2 (5 bases). V lost 0 bases and J lost 0, with 21 bases in between. Germline CDR1 is GTSNPN and CDR2 is SVGIG (reference sequence). CDR3 length: 20 residues. The full variable domain, with the rest looked up from reference TRBV30 and TRBJ2-6, is SQTIHQWPATLVQPVGSPLSLECTVEGTSNPNLYWYRQAAGRGLQLLFYSVGIGQISSEVPQNLSASRPQDRQFILSSKKLLLSDSGFYLCAWSVLRETTSSSGANVLTFGAGSRLTVL.

The CDR3 DNA reads TGCAGTGCTCCGGACGCCCCTGAAGCTTTCTTT. Amino acid sequence: CSAPDAPEAFF. This sequence joins TRBV20-1 and TRBJ1-1; D gene uncertain. This CDR3 is built from 11 residues. V lost 5 bases to trimming and J lost 6 bases, with 10 bases between them. Per the germline V gene, CDR1 is DFQATT and CDR2 is SNEGSKA (reference sequence).

V is TRBV4-1 and J is TRBJ2-2, with D tentatively TRBD1 or TRBD2 (6 bases each). V dropped 6 bases and J dropped 5 bases, with 16 bases sitting between them. This CDR3 contains 15 residues. Germline loops: CDR1 MGHRA, CDR2 YSYEKL. The CDR3 bases are TGCGCCAGCAGTTTCGACAGGAGGGGGACCGGGGAGCTGTTTTTT. Amino acid sequence: CASSFDRRGTGELFF.

Note on this clone: Distinct nucleotide sequences in the sample also encode this CDR3. V is TRBV7-9 and J is TRBJ1-1; maybe TRBD1 (6 bases). This CDR3 has 13 amino acids. The germline V gene encodes CDR1 SEHNR and CDR2 FQNEAQ (reference sequence). Trimming cost V 4 bases and J 1 base, with 7 bases left between them. CDR3 sequence reads: CASSSRGNTEAFF. The CDR3 DNA is TGTGCCAGCAGCTCCAGGGGGAACACTGAAGCTTTCTTT.

The chain has TRBV14 and TRBJ2-1; the D gene is possibly TRBD2 (6 bases). Germline-derived CDR1 and CDR2 are SGHDN and FVKESK. This CDR3 spans 15 amino acids. With 6 bases removed from V and 2 bases from J, the gap between germline ends came to 14 bases. CDR3 sequence reads: CASSQLSGAYNEQFF. The CDR3 bases are TGTGCCAGCAGTCAGCTGTCGGGGGCCTACAATGAGCAGTTCTTC.

The chain uses TRBV30 and TRBJ2-5; D not certain. From germline, CDR1 is GTSNPN and CDR2 SVGIG (reference sequence). The germline V and J ends were trimmed by 0 bases and 5 bases, with 10 bases remaining between them. The CDR3 consists of 13 residues. The CDR3 region is CAWSVRRFETQYF. The CDR3 coding sequence is TGTGCCTGGAGTGTACGACGATTCGAGACCCAGTACTTC.

The genes are TRBV5-1 and TRBJ1-2, with a possible D match to TRBD1 (6 bases). Trimming removed 4 bases at V and 6 bases at J, with 16 bases between. Looked up from germline, CDR1 is SGHRS and CDR2 is YFSETQ. This CDR3 has 14 residues. The CDR3 loop is CASSPEGGSHGYTF. The CDR3 region has the DNA TGCGCCAGCAGCCCCGAGGGGGGTTCCCATGGCTACACCTTC.